This is a list of T cell receptor beta chains from one sample in a study of T-cell reconstitution after alpha-beta-depleted transplantation in children. TCRdb re-called the PCR reads through MiXCR, storing one row per CDR3 protein. Among about 600,000 distinct CDR3 sequences listed, 10% were seen once. Source: PBMCs from the stem cell graft donor, taken from the stem cell graft. The receptor source for this set is a human donor who donated a stem cell graft to a child with acute myeloid leukemia. The CDR3 runs from the conserved cysteine through the conserved F or W. D genes are given only for firm matches. The size field is filled for only some rows; it gives once, few, many or a size class.

v_call: TRBV7-2
d_call: TRBD2
j_call: TRBJ2-3
clone_size: few
cdr3_length: 14
cdr3_nt: TGTGCCAGCAGCTTAGGGACTAGCGGGTGGACGCAGTATTTT
cdr3_aa: CASSLGTSGWTQYF

v_call: TRBV12-3/TRBV12-4
d_call: -
j_call: TRBJ2-1
clone_size: few
cdr3_length: 15
cdr3_nt: TGTGCCAGCAGTTTAGTATCCTTCGGCTACAATGAGCAGTTCTTC
cdr3_aa: CASSLVSFGYNEQFF

v_call: TRBV20-1
d_call: -
j_call: TRBJ2-7
clone_size: few
cdr3_length: 12
cdr3_nt: TGCAGTGCTAGTCCCAGAGAGATCGAGCAGTACTTC
cdr3_aa: CSASPREIEQYF

v_call: TRBV20-1
d_call: TRBD1
j_call: TRBJ1-1
clone_size: many
cdr3_length: 15
cdr3_nt: TGCAGTGCTCCCGGGACAGGGGTACCTAACACTGAAGCTTTCTTT
cdr3_aa: CSAPGTGVPNTEAFF

v_call: TRBV4-3
d_call: TRBD1
j_call: TRBJ2-1
clone_size: -
cdr3_length: 16
cdr3_nt: TGCGCAAGCAGCGACCCGGGGACAGGGATGGACAATGAGCAGTTCTTC
cdr3_aa: CASSDPGTGMDNEQFF

v_call: TRBV5-5
d_call: -
j_call: TRBJ2-2
clone_size: many
cdr3_length: 14
cdr3_nt: TGTGCCAGCAGCCTAGCTATTGGCCGTGAGGAGCTGTTTTTT
cdr3_aa: CASSLAIGREELFF

v_call: TRBV27
d_call: -
j_call: TRBJ1-2
clone_size: -
cdr3_length: 15
cdr3_nt: TGTGCCAGCAGTTTATCTAGAAGGCAGGCTGGGGGCTACACCTTC
cdr3_aa: CASSLSRRQAGGYTF

v_call: TRBV14
d_call: TRBD2
j_call: TRBJ2-1
clone_size: many
cdr3_length: 15
cdr3_nt: TGTGCCAGCAGGGCTAGCGGGAGTCGCTACAATGAGCAGTTCTTC
cdr3_aa: CASRASGSRYNEQFF

v_call: TRBV28
d_call: -
j_call: TRBJ1-1
clone_size: -
cdr3_length: 14
cdr3_nt: TGTGCCAGCAGTTTAAGAGCTGTGAACACTGAAGCTTTCTTT
cdr3_aa: CASSLRAVNTEAFF

v_call: TRBV28
d_call: TRBD1
j_call: TRBJ1-5
clone_size: -
cdr3_length: 19
cdr3_nt: TGTGCCAGCAGCGACGGAAGGACAGGGCCCATCGAGGGTGGTCAGCCCCAGCATTTT
cdr3_aa: CASSDGRTGPIEGGQPQHF

v_call: TRBV3-1
d_call: -
j_call: TRBJ2-1
clone_size: -
cdr3_length: 15
cdr3_nt: TGTGCCAGCAGCCAAGAAGTTTGGAGGGGCAATGAGCAGTTCTTC
cdr3_aa: CASSQEVWRGNEQFF

v_call: TRBV20-1
d_call: TRBD2
j_call: TRBJ2-5
clone_size: -
cdr3_length: 16
cdr3_nt: TGCAGTGCTTGGGCTGAAGATAGCGGGAGCCAAGAGACCCAGTACTTC
cdr3_aa: CSAWAEDSGSQETQYF

v_call: TRBV20-1
d_call: -
j_call: TRBJ1-1
clone_size: few
cdr3_length: 14
cdr3_nt: TGCAGTGCTAGATACCTGGCAGGGGACACTGAAGCTTTCTTT
cdr3_aa: CSARYLAGDTEAFF

v_call: TRBV20-1
d_call: TRBD2
j_call: TRBJ2-1
clone_size: -
cdr3_length: 14
cdr3_nt: TGCAGTGCTAGAGACGGGAGGAGGGGTAATGAGCAGTTCTTC
cdr3_aa: CSARDGRRGNEQFF

v_call: TRBV7-3
d_call: TRBD1
j_call: TRBJ1-1
clone_size: few
cdr3_length: 15
cdr3_nt: TGTGCCAGCAGCTTTTCACAGGGGGCGCACACTGAAGCTTTCTTT
cdr3_aa: CASSFSQGAHTEAFF

v_call: TRBV2
d_call: -
j_call: TRBJ2-6
clone_size: few
cdr3_length: 12
cdr3_nt: TGTGCCAGCAGTGTCGGGGCCAACGTCCTGACTTTC
cdr3_aa: CASSVGANVLTF

v_call: TRBV7-2
d_call: -
j_call: TRBJ2-1
clone_size: -
cdr3_length: 13
cdr3_nt: TGTGCCAGCAGCTTACTTACTGGTAATGAGCAGTTCTTC
cdr3_aa: CASSLLTGNEQFF

v_call: TRBV7-3
d_call: -
j_call: TRBJ1-1
clone_size: few
cdr3_length: 15
cdr3_nt: TGTGCCAGCAGCTTAATCGGGGGAGGAGGCACTGAAGCTTTCTTT
cdr3_aa: CASSLIGGGGTEAFF

v_call: TRBV27
d_call: -
j_call: TRBJ2-7
clone_size: few
cdr3_length: 12
cdr3_nt: TGTGCCAGTACCGGACTGTTCGGGGAGCAGTACTTC
cdr3_aa: CASTGLFGEQYF

v_call: TRBV5-1
d_call: -
j_call: TRBJ2-1
clone_size: -
cdr3_length: 16
cdr3_nt: TGCGCCAGCAGCACCGAGACAGGTAACACACACAATGAGCAGTTCTTC
cdr3_aa: CASSTETGNTHNEQFF

v_call: TRBV4-2
d_call: -
j_call: TRBJ2-1
clone_size: many
cdr3_length: 15
cdr3_nt: TGTGCCAGCAGCCAAGAAATTGGTCGTTACAATGAGCAGTTCTTC
cdr3_aa: CASSQEIGRYNEQFF

v_call: TRBV7-9
d_call: -
j_call: TRBJ2-1
clone_size: -
cdr3_length: 11
cdr3_nt: TGTGCCAGCAGCAGAGACAGGGAGGAGTTCTTC
cdr3_aa: CASSRDREEFF

v_call: TRBV9
d_call: -
j_call: TRBJ2-5
clone_size: few
cdr3_length: 15
cdr3_nt: TGTGCCAGCAGCGTAGCTGGGGCTAGTCGGGAGACCCAGTACTTC
cdr3_aa: CASSVAGASRETQYF

v_call: TRBV20-1
d_call: TRBD1
j_call: TRBJ1-2
clone_size: -
cdr3_length: 15
cdr3_nt: TGCAGTGCTAGAGATGACGCCCGGGACAGCTATGGCTACACCTTC
cdr3_aa: CSARDDARDSYGYTF

v_call: TRBV3-1
d_call: TRBD2
j_call: TRBJ2-3
clone_size: -
cdr3_length: 17
cdr3_nt: TGTGCCAGCAGCCAAAACCCTAGCGGGAGTCCAGGAGATACGCAGTATTTT
cdr3_aa: CASSQNPSGSPGDTQYF

v_call: TRBV30
d_call: -
j_call: TRBJ2-7
clone_size: -
cdr3_length: 14
cdr3_nt: TGTGCCTGGGGACATTCAGGAATTGGGTACGAGCAGTACTTC
cdr3_aa: CAWGHSGIGYEQYF

v_call: TRBV24-1
d_call: -
j_call: TRBJ2-7
clone_size: -
cdr3_length: 16
cdr3_nt: TGTGCCACCAGTGATTTTGGAAAGGGGATTACGGAGGAGCAGTACTTC
cdr3_aa: CATSDFGKGITEEQYF

v_call: TRBV6-5
d_call: TRBD1
j_call: TRBJ2-5
clone_size: few
cdr3_length: 16
cdr3_nt: TGTGCCAGCAGTTACGAGGACAGGGGAGGAGGAGAGACCCAGTACTTC
cdr3_aa: CASSYEDRGGGETQYF

v_call: TRBV20-1
d_call: -
j_call: TRBJ2-2
clone_size: -
cdr3_length: 16
cdr3_nt: TGCAGTGCTCAAGCCGTGGGGGGCGCCAACACCGGGGAGCTGTTTTTT
cdr3_aa: CSAQAVGGANTGELFF

v_call: TRBV20-1
d_call: -
j_call: TRBJ2-5
clone_size: -
cdr3_length: 12
cdr3_nt: TGCAGTGTAGAGAGCCCTGGGGAGACCCAGTACTTC
cdr3_aa: CSVESPGETQYF

v_call: TRBV28
d_call: -
j_call: TRBJ2-1
clone_size: few
cdr3_length: 15
cdr3_nt: TGTGCCAGCAGTTCCGGGACAGTCGGGGGGGATGAGCAGTTCTTC
cdr3_aa: CASSSGTVGGDEQFF

v_call: TRBV9
d_call: -
j_call: TRBJ1-5
clone_size: many
cdr3_length: 15
cdr3_nt: TGTGCCAGCAGCGTGGGGGGCCTGAGCAATCAGCCCCAGCATTTT
cdr3_aa: CASSVGGLSNQPQHF

v_call: TRBV11-2
d_call: TRBD2
j_call: TRBJ2-2
clone_size: -
cdr3_length: 20
cdr3_nt: TGTGCCAGCAGCCAGAGGCCCCTAGCGGGAGGGATAAAGAACACCGGGGAGCTGTTTTTT
cdr3_aa: CASSQRPLAGGIKNTGELFF

v_call: TRBV28
d_call: -
j_call: TRBJ2-3
clone_size: -
cdr3_length: 14
cdr3_nt: TGTGCCAGCAGTTCTCCAGGTTCCCCAGATACGCAGTATTTT
cdr3_aa: CASSSPGSPDTQYF

v_call: TRBV10-3
d_call: -
j_call: TRBJ1-1
clone_size: many
cdr3_length: 11
cdr3_nt: TGTGCCATCAGGGGGGGGACTGAAGCTTTCTTT
cdr3_aa: CAIRGGTEAFF

v_call: TRBV5-4
d_call: -
j_call: TRBJ1-2
clone_size: few
cdr3_length: 14
cdr3_nt: TGTGCCAGCAGCTTACCTCCACCTAACTATGGCTACACCTTC
cdr3_aa: CASSLPPPNYGYTF

v_call: TRBV21-1
d_call: -
j_call: TRBJ2-7
clone_size: -
cdr3_length: 13
cdr3_nt: TGTGCCAGCAGCAAAAAAGGGGGGTACGAGCAGTACTTC
cdr3_aa: CASSKKGGYEQYF

v_call: TRBV7-2
d_call: TRBD1
j_call: TRBJ1-1
clone_size: many
cdr3_length: 12
cdr3_nt: TGTGCCAGCAGCCCTGACAGGGGAGAAGCTTTCTTT
cdr3_aa: CASSPDRGEAFF

v_call: TRBV2
d_call: -
j_call: TRBJ2-2
clone_size: -
cdr3_length: 15
cdr3_nt: TGTGCCAGCAGTGTGCAGAGCCTGGGGACCGGGGAGCTGTTTTTT
cdr3_aa: CASSVQSLGTGELFF

v_call: TRBV7-9
d_call: -
j_call: TRBJ2-1
clone_size: few
cdr3_length: 14
cdr3_nt: TGTGCCAGCAGCTTACTAGGTGTCGGCAATGAGCAGTTCTTC
cdr3_aa: CASSLLGVGNEQFF

v_call: TRBV9
d_call: TRBD2
j_call: TRBJ2-5
clone_size: -
cdr3_length: 16
cdr3_nt: TGTGCCAGCAGCCGGGAGGGGCAGGTCAGCAAAGGGAGCCAGTACTTC
cdr3_aa: CASSREGQVSKGSQYF

v_call: TRBV5-1
d_call: -
j_call: TRBJ1-5
clone_size: few
cdr3_length: 16
cdr3_nt: TGCGCCAGCAGCTCCGGAGACCGTAGCGGGGATCAGCCCCAGCATTTT
cdr3_aa: CASSSGDRSGDQPQHF

v_call: TRBV12-3/TRBV12-4
d_call: -
j_call: TRBJ2-1
clone_size: many
cdr3_length: 17
cdr3_nt: TGTGCCACCCAGCCCTCCGGGGGTAGCCCCGTATACAATGAGCAGTTCTTC
cdr3_aa: CATQPSGGSPVYNEQFF

v_call: TRBV11-2
d_call: TRBD1
j_call: TRBJ2-3
clone_size: many
cdr3_length: 16
cdr3_nt: TGTGCCAGCAGCCATATCACAGGGGTGAGCACAGATACGCAGTATTTT
cdr3_aa: CASSHITGVSTDTQYF

v_call: TRBV4-3
d_call: -
j_call: TRBJ2-7
clone_size: few
cdr3_length: 13
cdr3_nt: TGCGCCAGCAGCCCGGGTGGGCGGTACGAGCAGTACTTC
cdr3_aa: CASSPGGRYEQYF

v_call: TRBV12-3/TRBV12-4
d_call: -
j_call: TRBJ2-5
clone_size: few
cdr3_length: 17
cdr3_nt: TGTGCCAGCAGTTTCGGACCGGGGACGGAGACAAGGGAGACCCAGTACTTC
cdr3_aa: CASSFGPGTETRETQYF

v_call: TRBV27
d_call: TRBD2
j_call: TRBJ2-1
clone_size: few
cdr3_length: 12
cdr3_nt: TGTGCCAGCAGTTTCCTAGCGGATGAGCAGTTCTTC
cdr3_aa: CASSFLADEQFF

v_call: TRBV4-3
d_call: -
j_call: TRBJ2-7
clone_size: -
cdr3_length: 15
cdr3_nt: TGCGCCAGCAGCCAGCGGAGGGGGTCCCACTACGAGCAGTACTTC
cdr3_aa: CASSQRRGSHYEQYF